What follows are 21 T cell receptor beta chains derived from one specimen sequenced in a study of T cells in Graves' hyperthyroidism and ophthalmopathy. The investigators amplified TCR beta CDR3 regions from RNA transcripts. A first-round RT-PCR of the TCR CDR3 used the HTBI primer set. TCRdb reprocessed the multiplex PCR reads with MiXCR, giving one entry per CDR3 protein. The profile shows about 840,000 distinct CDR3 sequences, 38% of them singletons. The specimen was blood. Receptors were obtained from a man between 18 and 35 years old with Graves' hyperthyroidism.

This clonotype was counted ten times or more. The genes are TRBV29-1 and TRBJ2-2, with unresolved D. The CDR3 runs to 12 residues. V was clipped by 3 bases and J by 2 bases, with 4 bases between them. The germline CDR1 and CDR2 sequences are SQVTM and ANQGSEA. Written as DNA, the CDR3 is TGCAGCGTTGACAGTAACACCGGGGAGCTGTTTTTT. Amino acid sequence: CSVDSNTGELFF.

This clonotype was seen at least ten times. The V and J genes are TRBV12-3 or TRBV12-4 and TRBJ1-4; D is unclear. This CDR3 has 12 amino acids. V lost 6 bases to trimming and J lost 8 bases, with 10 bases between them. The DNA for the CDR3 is TGTGCCAGCAGCCCCGTCAACGAAAAACTGTTTTTT. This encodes CASSPVNEKLFF.

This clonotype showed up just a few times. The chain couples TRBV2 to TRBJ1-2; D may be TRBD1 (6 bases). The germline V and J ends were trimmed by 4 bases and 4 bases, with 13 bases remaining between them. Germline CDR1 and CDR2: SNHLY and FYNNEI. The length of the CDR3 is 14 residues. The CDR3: CASSANRDGYGYTF. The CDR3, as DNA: TGTGCCAGCAGTGCTAACAGGGACGGCTATGGCTACACCTTC.

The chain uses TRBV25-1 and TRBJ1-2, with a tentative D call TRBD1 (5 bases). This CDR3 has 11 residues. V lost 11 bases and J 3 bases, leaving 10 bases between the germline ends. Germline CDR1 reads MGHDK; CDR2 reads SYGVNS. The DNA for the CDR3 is TGTGCCGCAGGGACCGACTATGGCTACACCTTC. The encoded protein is CAAGTDYGYTF.

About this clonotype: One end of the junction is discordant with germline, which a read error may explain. The CDR3 DNA sequence: TGTGCCACTATCCGGGACAGCTCCTACGAGCAGTACTTT. Protein: CATIRDSSYEQYF. The chain employs TRBV7-9 and TRBJ2-7, with 7 bases that match TRBD1. The CDR3 extends over 13 amino acids. Looked up from germline, CDR1 is SEHNR and CDR2 is FQNEAQ (reference sequence).

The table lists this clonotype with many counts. CDR3 DNA: TGTGCCAGCAGCTTTGGTGATACTGGGGCCAACGTCCTGACTTTC. Translation gives CASSFGDTGANVLTF. This sequence joins TRBV7-2 and TRBJ2-6, with unresolved D. Trimming shortened V by 3 bases and J by 2 bases, and 8 bases separated the two germline ends. CDR3 size: 15 residues. CDR1 is SGHTA, CDR2 FQGNSA, per germline.

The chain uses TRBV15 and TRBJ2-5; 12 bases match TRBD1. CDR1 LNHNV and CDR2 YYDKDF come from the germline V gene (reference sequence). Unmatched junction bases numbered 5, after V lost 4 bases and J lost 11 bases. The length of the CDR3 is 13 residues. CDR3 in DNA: TGTGCCACCAGCAAGGGACAGGGGGCCGGTCAGTACTTC. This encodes CATSKGQGAGQYF.

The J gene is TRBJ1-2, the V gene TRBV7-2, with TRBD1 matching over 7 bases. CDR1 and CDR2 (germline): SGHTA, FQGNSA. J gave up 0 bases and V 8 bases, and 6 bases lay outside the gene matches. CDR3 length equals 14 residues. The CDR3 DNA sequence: TGTGCCAGCGGAACAGGGGCCCCTAACTATGGCTACACCTTC. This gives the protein CASGTGAPNYGYTF.

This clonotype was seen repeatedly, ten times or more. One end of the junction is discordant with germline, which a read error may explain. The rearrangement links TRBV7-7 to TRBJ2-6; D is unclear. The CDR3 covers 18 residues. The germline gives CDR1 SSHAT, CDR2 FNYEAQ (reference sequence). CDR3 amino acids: CASSFVMDSVAGANVLTF. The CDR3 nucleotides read TGTGCTAGCAGCTTTGTTATGGATAGTGTCGCTGGGGCCAACGTCCTGACTTTC.

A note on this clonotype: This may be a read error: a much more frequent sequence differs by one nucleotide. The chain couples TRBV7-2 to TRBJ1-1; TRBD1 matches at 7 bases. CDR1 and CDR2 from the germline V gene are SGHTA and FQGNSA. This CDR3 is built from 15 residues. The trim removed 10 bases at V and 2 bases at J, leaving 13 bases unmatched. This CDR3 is CAIGPTGTANTEAFF. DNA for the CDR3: TGTGCCATCGGCCCGACCGGGACAGCAAACACTGAAGCTTTCTTT.

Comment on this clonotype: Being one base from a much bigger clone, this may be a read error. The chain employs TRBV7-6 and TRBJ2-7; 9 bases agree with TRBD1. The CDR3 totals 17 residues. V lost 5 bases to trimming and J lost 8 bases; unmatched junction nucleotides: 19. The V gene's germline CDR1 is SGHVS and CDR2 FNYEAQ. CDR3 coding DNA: TGTGCCAGCAGCAGAGGACCCACGGGACAGGGTTCCCACAAGCAGTACTTC. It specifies CASSRGPTGQGSHKQYF.

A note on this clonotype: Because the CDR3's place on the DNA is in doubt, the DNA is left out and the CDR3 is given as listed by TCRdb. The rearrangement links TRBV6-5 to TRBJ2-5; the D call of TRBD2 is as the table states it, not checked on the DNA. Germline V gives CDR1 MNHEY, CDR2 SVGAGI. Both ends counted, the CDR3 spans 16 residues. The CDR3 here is CAICSARGSSGEAQYF.

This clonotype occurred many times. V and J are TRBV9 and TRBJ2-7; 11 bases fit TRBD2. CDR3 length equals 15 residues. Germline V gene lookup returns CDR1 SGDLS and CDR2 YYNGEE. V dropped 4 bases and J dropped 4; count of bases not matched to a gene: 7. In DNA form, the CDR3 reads TGTGCCAGCAGCCCCGGGACTAGCGGAGCTTACGAGCAGTACTTC. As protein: CASSPGTSGAYEQYF.

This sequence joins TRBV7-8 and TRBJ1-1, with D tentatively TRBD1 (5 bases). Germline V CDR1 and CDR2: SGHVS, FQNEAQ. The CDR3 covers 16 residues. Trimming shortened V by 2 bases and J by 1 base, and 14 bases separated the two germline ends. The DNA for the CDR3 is TGTGCCAGCAGCTTACAGTTGGGACTTCGGAACACTGAAGCTTTCTTT. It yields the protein CASSLQLGLRNTEAFF.

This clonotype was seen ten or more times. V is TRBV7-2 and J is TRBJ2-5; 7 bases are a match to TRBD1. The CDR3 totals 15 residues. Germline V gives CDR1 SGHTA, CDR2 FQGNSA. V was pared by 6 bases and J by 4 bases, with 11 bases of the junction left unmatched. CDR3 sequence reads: CASSPRQGQRETQYF. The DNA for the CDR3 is TGTGCCAGCAGTCCCCGACAGGGTCAACGAGAGACCCAGTACTTC.

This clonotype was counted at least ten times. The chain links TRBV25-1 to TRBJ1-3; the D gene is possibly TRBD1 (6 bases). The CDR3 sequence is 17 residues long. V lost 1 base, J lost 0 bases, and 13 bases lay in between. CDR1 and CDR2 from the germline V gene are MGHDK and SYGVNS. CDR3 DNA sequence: TGTGCCAGCAGTGAATCTCCGACAGGCATCTCTGGAAACACCATATATTTT. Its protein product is CASSESPTGISGNTIYF.

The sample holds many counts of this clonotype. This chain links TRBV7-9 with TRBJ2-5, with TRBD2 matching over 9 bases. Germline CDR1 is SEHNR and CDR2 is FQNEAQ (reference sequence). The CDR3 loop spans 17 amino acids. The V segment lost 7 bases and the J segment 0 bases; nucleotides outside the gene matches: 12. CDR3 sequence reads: CASKPDVAGADQETQYF. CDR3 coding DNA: TGTGCCAGCAAACCCGATGTAGCGGGAGCGGACCAAGAGACCCAGTACTTC.

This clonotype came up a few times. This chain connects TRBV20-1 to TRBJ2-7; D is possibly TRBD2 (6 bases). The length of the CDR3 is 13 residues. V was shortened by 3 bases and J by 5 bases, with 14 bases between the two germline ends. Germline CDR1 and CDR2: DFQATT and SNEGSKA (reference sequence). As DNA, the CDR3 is TGCAGTGCTAGGGGCGGGAATCCCCACGAGCAGTACTTC. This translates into CSARGGNPHEQYF.

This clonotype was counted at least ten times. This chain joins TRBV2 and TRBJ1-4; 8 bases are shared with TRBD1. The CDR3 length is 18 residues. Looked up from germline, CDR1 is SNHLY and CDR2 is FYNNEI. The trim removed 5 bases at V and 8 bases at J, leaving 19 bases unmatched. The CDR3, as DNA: TGTGCCAGCAGTCCCGGGACAGGCCTACGCGATCGGGGCGAAAAACTGTTTTTT. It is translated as CASSPGTGLRDRGEKLFF.

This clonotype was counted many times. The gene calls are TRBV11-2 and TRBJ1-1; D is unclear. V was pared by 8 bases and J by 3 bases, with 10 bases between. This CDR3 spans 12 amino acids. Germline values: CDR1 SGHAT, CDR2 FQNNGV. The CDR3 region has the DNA TGTGCCAGCCGAGGGAGGGACACTGAAGCTTTCTTT. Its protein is CASRGRDTEAFF. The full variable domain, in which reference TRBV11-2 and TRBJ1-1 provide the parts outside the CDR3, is EAGVAQSPRYKIIEKRQSVAFWCNPISGHATLYWYQQILGQGPKLLIQFQNNGVVDDSQLPKDRFSAERLKGVDSTLKIQPAKLEDSAVYLCASRGRDTEAFFGQGTRLTVV.

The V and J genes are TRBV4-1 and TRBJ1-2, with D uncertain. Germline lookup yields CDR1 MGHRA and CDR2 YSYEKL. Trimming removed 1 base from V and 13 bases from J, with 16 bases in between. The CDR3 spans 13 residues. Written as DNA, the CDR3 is TGCGCCAGCAGCCAAGGGGCCGACGTCTCCCGCACCTTC. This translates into CASSQGADVSRTF.